Below are 14 T cell receptor beta chains sequenced from a single sample in a study of T-cell memory formation after mild COVID-19 (dated by TCRdb to about 2021). Receptors were amplified or captured by 5' RACE. Sequencing relied on an Illumina NovaSeq 6000. Using fastp trimming at Q25 and MiXCR clonotype assembly, TCRdb reanalyzed the public sequencing data and kept in-frame beta chains. Rows are unified per CDR3 protein, each entry keeping the most common DNA and genes. This sample has 98,000 or so distinct CDR3 sequences in its table, and 15% to 20% of those were observed once. Jointly, the top ten make up roughly 5.5% of the sample. Sequenced: PBMCs or a T cell subset sorted from them (not recorded which). The origin of the receptors is a man between 18 and 29 years old who had mild COVID-19 (a few samples of this study predate the infection). The sample titles of this study are shuffled in the database, so cell type and time point are left out; the donor was told from shared clones.

This chain uses TRBV7-6 with TRBJ2-7; 12 nucleotides align to TRBD2. CDR1 and CDR2 (germline): SGHVS, FNYEAQ. After removal of 1 base from V and 2 bases from J, the junction contained 6 bases not matched to a gene. The CDR3 contains 17 residues. CDR3 loop: CASSLVPSGGVTYEQYF. DNA for the CDR3: TGTGCCAGCAGCTTAGTCCCTAGCGGGGGGGTTACCTACGAGCAGTACTTC.

This clonotype was found a few times. This rearrangement joins TRBV3-1 to TRBJ2-7, with 8 bases aligning to TRBD1. With 6 bases clipped from V and 11 bases from J, the junction kept 12 bases outside the gene matches. Germline lookup yields CDR1 LGHDT and CDR2 YNNKEL (reference sequence). The CDR3 runs 13 residues. In DNA, the CDR3 is TGTGCCAGCAGTCTTTCAGACAGGGGAAAAGAGTACTTC. It translates to CASSLSDRGKEYF.

This clonotype was counted a few times. The rearrangement uses TRBV20-1 and TRBJ1-6; the match to TRBD1 covers 8 bases. The germline CDR1 and CDR2 sequences are DFQATT and SNEGSKA (reference sequence). V shed 4 bases, J shed 10 bases, and the junction held 9 bases outside the gene matches. The CDR3 is made up of 14 amino acids. CDR3 bases: TGCAGTGCTAAAGACCAGGGGGCTGAATCACCCCTCCACTTT. This gives the protein CSAKDQGAESPLHF.

This clonotype was seen ten or more times. This chain links TRBV5-5 with TRBJ2-5; D is unclear. Trimming stripped 6 bases from V and 4 bases from J, with 13 bases between. The CDR3 totals 13 residues. Germline-derived CDR1 and CDR2 are SGHKS and YYEKEE (reference sequence). This chain's CDR3 is CASIMSPRETQYF. In DNA, the CDR3 is TGTGCCAGCATCATGAGTCCGAGAGAGACCCAGTACTTC.

A few counts support this clonotype. V gene TRBV18 combines with J gene TRBJ1-1, with 7 bases fitting TRBD1. V trimming: 4 bases; J trimming: 9 bases; junction bases outside the gene matches: 8. Per the germline V gene, CDR1 is KGHSH and CDR2 is LQKENI. There are 13 residues in the CDR3. The CDR3 DNA follows: TGTGCCAGCTCACTCGACAGGGAAGGGCAAGCTTTCTTT. It specifies CASSLDREGQAFF.

J is TRBJ2-3 and V is TRBV6-5, with 10 bases matching TRBD1. This CDR3 region has 15 residues. V lost 8 bases to trimming and J lost 1 base; unmatched junction nucleotides: 6. From germline, CDR1 is MNHEY and CDR2 SVGAGI. The CDR3 bases are TGTGCCAGCCGCGACAGGGGGCTTCGCACAGATACGCAGTATTTT. As protein: CASRDRGLRTDTQYF.

This clonotype has a handful of counts. V usage is TRBV5-1 and J usage is TRBJ2-5; D unclear. Germline assignment: CDR1 SGHRS and CDR2 YFSETQ. This CDR3 is built from 14 residues. The ends were cut back, 1 base at V and 2 bases at J, with 9 bases in the middle. The chain's CDR3 is CASSLSVGQETQYF. In DNA, the CDR3 is TGCGCCAGCAGCTTGAGCGTGGGTCAAGAGACCCAGTACTTC.

The chain couples TRBV7-2 to TRBJ2-1, with 9 bases identical to TRBD2. Germline CDR1 and CDR2: SGHTA and FQGNSA. V dropped 4 bases and J dropped 10; count of bases not matched to a gene: 2. The CDR3 is 12 residues long. The DNA for the CDR3 is TGTGCCAGCAGCTCTCTAGCGGGGGAGCAGTTCTTC. This codes for CASSSLAGEQFF.

The V and J genes are TRBV7-2 and TRBJ2-1; 13 positions agree with TRBD2. The CDR3 contains 15 residues. Germline loops: CDR1 SGHTA, CDR2 FQGNSA. V gave up 3 bases and J gave up 12 bases; unmatched junction bases: 8. This CDR3 reads CASSFRLAGGPSQFF. CDR3 sequence (DNA): TGTGCCAGCAGCTTTCGACTAGCGGGGGGCCCCTCGCAGTTCTTC.

This clonotype occurred a few times. The chain uses TRBV5-1 and TRBJ2-3, with 7 positions matching TRBD2. Trimming took 6 bases from V and 2 from J; bases not matched to a gene: 12. This CDR3 contains 16 residues. Germline CDR1 is SGHRS and CDR2 is YFSETQ. The CDR3 DNA follows: TGCGCCAGCACCGTCGGCCTAGCGGACCCCACAGATACGCAGTATTTT. Protein product: CASTVGLADPTDTQYF.

This sequence joins TRBV5-1 and TRBJ1-2; unclear D gene. V lost 0 bases to trimming and J lost 5 bases, with 11 bases between them. This CDR3 contains 14 residues. CDR1 and CDR2 from the germline V gene are SGHRS and YFSETQ. DNA for the CDR3: TGCGCCAGCAGCTTGGCCGACTCCGAATATGGCTACACCTTC. The encoded protein is CASSLADSEYGYTF.

The chain uses TRBV5-1 and TRBJ2-7; D is perhaps TRBD1 (5 bases). The CDR3 is 14 amino acids. Trimming removed 0 bases from V and 7 bases from J, with 14 bases in between. CDR1 is SGHRS and CDR2 is YFSETQ in the germline V gene. The CDR3 loop is CASSLEHRPGEQYF. In DNA form, the CDR3 reads TGCGCCAGCAGCTTGGAACACAGGCCAGGGGAGCAGTACTTC.

The V call is TRBV29-1, the J call TRBJ2-3; 10 bases are shared with TRBD2. CDR3 length equals 15 residues. V was clipped by 7 bases and J by 6 bases; unmatched bases: 13. CDR1 and CDR2 from the germline V gene are SQVTM and ANQGSEA. The DNA for the CDR3 is TGCAGCGCCCGGACTAGCGGCTCCAGTGCGGATACGCAGTATTTT. It is translated as CSARTSGSSADTQYF.

This chain connects TRBV9 to TRBJ2-5; 11 bases agree with TRBD2. CDR3 length equals 14 residues. The V gene's germline CDR1 is SGDLS and CDR2 YYNGEE. V shed 0 bases and J 8 bases; nucleotides not matched to a gene: 3. CDR3 in amino acids: CASSVALAGGTQYF. CDR3 sequence (DNA): TGTGCCAGCAGCGTAGCCCTAGCGGGGGGAACCCAGTACTTC.